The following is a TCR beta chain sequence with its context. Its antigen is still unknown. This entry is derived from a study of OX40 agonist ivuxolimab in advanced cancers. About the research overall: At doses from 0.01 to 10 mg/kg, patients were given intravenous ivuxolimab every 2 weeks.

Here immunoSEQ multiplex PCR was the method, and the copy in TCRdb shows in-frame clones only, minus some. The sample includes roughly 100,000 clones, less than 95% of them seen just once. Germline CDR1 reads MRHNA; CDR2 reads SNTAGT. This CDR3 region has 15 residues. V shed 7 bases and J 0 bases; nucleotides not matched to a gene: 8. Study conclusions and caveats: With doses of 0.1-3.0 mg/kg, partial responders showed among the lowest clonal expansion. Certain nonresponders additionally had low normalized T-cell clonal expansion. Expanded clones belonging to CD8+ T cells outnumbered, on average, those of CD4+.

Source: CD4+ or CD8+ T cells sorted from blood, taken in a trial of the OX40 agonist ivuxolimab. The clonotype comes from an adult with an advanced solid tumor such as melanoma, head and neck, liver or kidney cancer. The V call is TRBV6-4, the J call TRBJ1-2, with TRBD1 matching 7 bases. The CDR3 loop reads CASTPEGGANYGYTF. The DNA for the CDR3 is TGTGCCAGCACCCCCGAAGGGGGCGCTAACTATGGCTACACCTTC.